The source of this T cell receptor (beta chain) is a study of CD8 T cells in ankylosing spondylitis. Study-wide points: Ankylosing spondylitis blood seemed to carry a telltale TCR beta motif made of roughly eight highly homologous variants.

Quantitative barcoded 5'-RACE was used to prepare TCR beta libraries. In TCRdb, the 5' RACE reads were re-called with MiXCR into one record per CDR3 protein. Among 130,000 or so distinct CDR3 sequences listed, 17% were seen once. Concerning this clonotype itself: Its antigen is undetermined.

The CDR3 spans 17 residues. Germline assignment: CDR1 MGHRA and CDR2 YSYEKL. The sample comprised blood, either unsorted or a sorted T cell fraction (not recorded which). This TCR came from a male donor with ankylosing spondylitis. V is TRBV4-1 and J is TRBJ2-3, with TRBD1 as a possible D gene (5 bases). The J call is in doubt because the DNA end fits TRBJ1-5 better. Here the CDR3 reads CASSQQGNRFGEDTQHF. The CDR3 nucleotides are TGCGCCAGCAGCCAGCAAGGGAACAGGTTCGGTGAAGATACGCAGCATTTT.